These 30 T cell receptor beta chains were sequenced from one sample in a study of beta chain features in type 1 diabetes. The study reverse transcribed the entire isolated RNA, so it sequenced expressed TCRB transcripts. Assay used: immunoSEQ multiplex PCR; TCRdb lists only in-frame clones, some missing. The sample records roughly 290,000 clones, 15% being singletons. General study points: A moderate, significant TCRB CDR3 shortening appeared in type 1 diabetes across four CD4+ subsets.

These receptors are not linked to any known antigen. The material sequenced was naive CD4+ T cells from blood. These TCRs come from a man aged 18 to 29 with type 1 diabetes.

This clone was counted only a few times. The V gene is TRBV7-2, the J gene TRBJ2-7, with 7 bases lining up with TRBD2. With 4 bases clipped from V and 5 bases from J, the junction kept 17 bases outside the gene matches. Germline lookup yields CDR1 SGHTA and CDR2 FQGNSA. CDR3 length: 17 amino acids. The CDR3 reads CASSSPRLAEGKHEQYF. The CDR3 DNA reads as TGTGCCAGCAGCTCCCCCCGACTAGCCGAAGGGAAGCACGAGCAGTACTTC.

Only a few counts were recorded for this clone. CDR3 amino acids: CASSEASEGEQFF. CDR3 bases: TGTGCCAGCAGTGAGGCTAGCGAAGGCGAGCAGTTCTTC. The chain carries TRBV6-4 and TRBJ2-1; D is perhaps TRBD2 (6 bases). V shed 3 bases and J shed 10 bases, with 13 bases lying between them. The germline V gene encodes CDR1 MRHNA and CDR2 SNTAGT. This CDR3 has 13 residues.

This clone was seen a handful of times. J is TRBJ2-3 and V is TRBV10-3; D might be TRBD2 (6 bases). Germline CDR1 and CDR2: ENHRY and SYGVKD. This CDR3 is 20 amino acids long. Trimming stripped 0 bases from V and 0 bases from J, with 22 bases between. CDR3 protein: CAISESTPASAYSSTDTQYF. CDR3 coding DNA: TGTGCCATCAGTGAGTCGACTCCGGCTAGCGCTTATTCTAGCACAGATACGCAGTATTTT.

This chain joins TRBV20-1 and TRBJ2-5; D unresolved. Germline CDR1 DFQATT, CDR2 SNEGSKA (reference sequence). CDR3 length equals 11 residues. The V gene lost 6 bases and the J gene lost 5 bases, with 10 bases spanning the gap. CDR3 coding DNA: TGCAGTGCCAGATATTCGGAGACCCAGTACTTC. It specifies CSARYSETQYF.

The table lists this clone with a few counts. The rearrangement uses TRBV29-1 and TRBJ2-3; possible D gene TRBD2, 6 bases. Germline V gives CDR1 SQVTM, CDR2 ANQGSEA. CDR3 size: 15 residues. Trimming took off 4 bases at V and 0 bases at J, with 14 bases between the two ends. The CDR3: CSVGGASESTDTQYF. The CDR3 DNA is TGCAGCGTTGGAGGGGCTAGCGAGAGCACAGATACGCAGTATTTT.

This chain uses TRBV28 with TRBJ2-7; 14 bases align to TRBD2. After removal of 2 bases from V and 6 bases from J, the junction contained 3 bases not matched to a gene. Germline lookup yields CDR1 MDHEN and CDR2 SYDVKM. This CDR3 region has 15 residues. In nucleotides, the CDR3 is TGTGCCAGCAGTTTACTGGGACTAGCGGGAGTCGAGCAGTACTTC. Protein product: CASSLLGLAGVEQYF.

This clone has only a few counts. The chain is built from TRBV7-9 and TRBJ1-4; D might be TRBD1 (6 bases). Between the trimmed V and J ends, which lost 3 bases and 3 bases, there was a span of 8 bases. The CDR3 consists of 14 residues. In germline, CDR1 is SEHNR, CDR2 FQNEAQ (reference sequence). CDR3 in amino acids: CASSFRTANEKLFF. CDR3 in DNA: TGTGCCAGCAGCTTTAGGACAGCTAATGAAAAACTGTTTTTT.

This clone was picked up a small number of times. V usage is TRBV2 and J usage is TRBJ2-1; 12 bases align to TRBD2. The CDR3 runs to 15 residues. Trimming at V came to 8 bases and at J to 3 bases, leaving 5 bases not matched to a gene. Germline V CDR1 and CDR2: SNHLY, FYNNEI. CDR3 coding DNA: TGTGCCAGCCTTCCACTAGCGGGGGGCTACAATGAGCAGTTCTTC. It encodes CASLPLAGGYNEQFF.

This clone has more than one count but fewer than ten. The chain carries TRBV7-9 and TRBJ2-3; 14 nucleotides agree with TRBD2. Germline V lookup: CDR1 SEHNR, CDR2 FQNEAQ (reference sequence). After removal of 5 bases from V and 4 bases from J, the junction contained 5 bases not matched to a gene. The CDR3 is made up of 16 amino acids. CDR3: CASSKGLAGVSDTQYF. The CDR3 DNA reads as TGTGCCAGCAGCAAGGGACTAGCGGGAGTATCAGATACGCAGTATTTT.

The V and J genes are TRBV5-4 and TRBJ2-3, with unresolved D. Deletions cut 0 bases from V and 11 bases from J, with 10 bases between. Germline-derived CDR1 and CDR2 are SGHNT and YYREEE (reference sequence). This CDR3 spans 12 amino acids. Written as DNA, the CDR3 is TGTGCCAGCAGCTTGGATAGACTCGGGCAGTATTTT. Amino acid sequence: CASSLDRLGQYF.

This clone was seen only a few times. CDR3 sequence (DNA): TGTGCCAGCAGTGCGCCCGTCCAAGAGACCCAGTACTTC. Its translation is CASSAPVQETQYF. V usage is TRBV28 and J usage is TRBJ2-5, with D unresolved. V lost 5 bases to trimming and J lost 1 base, with 8 bases between them. This CDR3 region has 13 residues. CDR1 and CDR2 (germline): MDHEN, SYDVKM.

The chain carries TRBV6-1 and TRBJ2-5; 12 nucleotides agree with TRBD2. This CDR3 comprises 13 residues. The germline V gene encodes CDR1 MNHNS and CDR2 SASEGT. Trimming cost V 10 bases and J 3 bases; bases outside gene matches: 3. The CDR3 protein is CATRLAGEETQYF. CDR3 sequence (DNA): TGTGCCACGAGACTAGCGGGGGAAGAGACCCAGTACTTC.

This clone was seen a handful of times. This chain uses TRBV25-1 with TRBJ2-7; 12 bases match TRBD1. J lost 6 bases, V lost 2 bases, and 5 bases had no gene match. CDR3 size: 15 residues. The germline gives CDR1 MGHDK, CDR2 SYGVNS. The CDR3 bases are TGTGCCAGCAGTGAACTAGGGACAGGGGGCCTCGAGCAGTACTTC. The encoded protein is CASSELGTGGLEQYF.

The genes are TRBV9 and TRBJ1-2; TRBD1 aligns across 7 bases. V gave up 3 bases and J gave up 4 bases; unmatched junction bases: 12. This CDR3 contains 16 residues. In germline, CDR1 is SGDLS, CDR2 YYNGEE. CDR3 in DNA: TGTGCCAGCAGCGCCGTCAAACAGGGGCCTGGCTATGGCTACACCTTC. It yields the protein CASSAVKQGPGYGYTF. Together with reference TRBV9 and TRBJ1-2, the CDR3 gives the full variable domain: DSGVTQTPKHLITATGQRVTLRCSPRSGDLSVYWYQQSLDQGLQFLIQYYNGEERAKGNILERFSAQQFPDLHSELNLSSLELGDSALYFCASSAVKQGPGYGYTFGSGTRLTVV.

This clone was observed a handful of times. The V gene is TRBV28, the J gene TRBJ2-5; 9 bases are shared with TRBD1. The CDR3 has 14 residues. Germline V gene lookup returns CDR1 MDHEN and CDR2 SYDVKM. Germline trimming cut 4 bases from V and 5 bases from J; bases unmatched to any gene: 5. CDR3 DNA sequence: TGTGCCAGCAGTTCCGGGGACAGGGTCGAGACCCAGTACTTC. As protein: CASSSGDRVETQYF.

This clone has just a few counts. This CDR3 is also generated by other DNA sequences in the sample. The V and J genes are TRBV5-1 and TRBJ1-1; no clear D gene. The CDR3 consists of 13 residues. The V end was cut by 1 base, the J end by 2 bases, with 6 bases between. Germline assignment: CDR1 SGHRS and CDR2 YFSETQ. CDR3: CASSLTVNTEAFF. In DNA form, the CDR3 reads TGCGCCAGCAGCTTGACAGTTAACACTGAAGCTTTCTTT.

The chain uses TRBV19 and TRBJ1-5; no definite D call. Trimming removed 7 bases at V and 2 bases at J, with 18 bases between. This CDR3 comprises 16 residues. Germline V CDR1 and CDR2: LNHDA, SQIVND (reference sequence). The chain's CDR3 is CASNGSRREGNQPQHF. CDR3 nucleotide sequence: TGTGCCAGTAACGGGTCTAGGAGGGAAGGCAATCAGCCCCAGCATTTT. Looking up the rest from reference TRBV19 and TRBJ1-5 gives the full variable domain: DGGITQSPKYLFRKEGQNVTLSCEQNLNHDAMYWYRQDPGQGLRLIYYSQIVNDFQKGDIAEGYSVSREKKESFPLTVTSAQKNPTAFYLCASNGSRREGNQPQHFGDGTRLSIL.

The chain couples TRBV7-2 to TRBJ2-3, with no clear D. This CDR3 contains 15 residues. Germline assignment: CDR1 SGHTA and CDR2 FQGNSA. V shed 2 bases and J shed 0 bases, with 9 bases lying between them. The CDR3 DNA reads TGTGCCAGCAGCTTACAGGCTACTAGCACAGATACGCAGTATTTT. Translation: CASSLQATSTDTQYF.

In this sample, this clone turned up a few times. The chain recombines TRBV12-5 with TRBJ2-1; D remains ambiguous. Germline V lookup: CDR1 LGHNT, CDR2 FRNRAP. Trimming stripped 4 bases from V and 8 bases from J, with 9 bases between. The CDR3 is 12 amino acids. CDR3 residues: CASGSPSYEQFF. CDR3 nucleotide sequence: TGTGCTAGTGGTTCCCCTTCTTATGAGCAGTTCTTC. The full variable domain, rest sourced from reference TRBV12-5 and TRBJ2-1, is DARVTQTPRHKVTEMGQEVTMRCQPILGHNTVFWYRQTMMQGLELLAYFRNRAPLDDSGMPKDRFSAEMPDATLATLKIQPSEPRDSAVYFCASGSPSYEQFFGPGTRLTVL.

The chain combines TRBV7-2 with TRBJ2-3; TRBD2 agrees at 13 bases. Germline CDR1 SGHTA, CDR2 FQGNSA. V shed 5 bases and J 4 bases; nucleotides not matched to a gene: 9. The CDR3 totals 17 residues. CDR3 amino acids: CASSPILAGGPADTQYF. CDR3 DNA: TGTGCCAGCAGCCCGATACTAGCGGGAGGGCCTGCAGATACGCAGTATTTT. Complete variable domain (other parts from reference TRBV7-2 and TRBJ2-3): GAGVSQSPSNKVTEKGKDVELRCDPISGHTALYWYRQSLGQGLEFLIYFQGNSAPDKSGLPSDRFSAERTGGSVSTLTIQRTQQEDSAVYLCASSPILAGGPADTQYFGPGTRLTVL.

This chain joins TRBV5-4 and TRBJ1-6, with D possibly matching TRBD1 (5 bases). V lost 4 bases and J 2 bases, leaving 16 bases between the germline ends. The CDR3 consists of 17 residues. CDR1 is SGHNT and CDR2 is YYREEE in the germline V gene (reference sequence). The DNA for the CDR3 is TGTGCCAGCAGCCCTACCCCCCGGGGGACCTATAATTCACCCCTCCACTTT. It is translated as CASSPTPRGTYNSPLHF.

In its sample, this clone was seen once. J is TRBJ1-1 and V is TRBV6-5, with 8 nucleotides matching TRBD1. CDR3 size: 15 residues. The germline V gene encodes CDR1 MNHEY and CDR2 SVGAGI. Trimming took 10 bases from V and 1 from J; bases not matched to a gene: 11. CDR3 sequence reads: CATTTGGLTNTEAFF. The DNA of the CDR3 is TGTGCCACCACTACAGGGGGGCTGACGAACACTGAAGCTTTCTTT.

The chain employs TRBV5-1 and TRBJ2-1; D is possibly TRBD2 (6 bases). Looked up from germline, CDR1 is SGHRS and CDR2 is YFSETQ. V lost 5 bases and J 6 bases, leaving 15 bases between the germline ends. CDR3 length: 14 residues. The DNA for the CDR3 is TGCGCCAGCAGTTATCGCCTAGCGAGCAATGAGCAGTTCTTC. This codes for CASSYRLASNEQFF.

This clone was detected only a few times. The J gene is TRBJ1-6, the V gene TRBV6-5; the D is unclear. The CDR3 is 13 amino acids. Germline V gene data show CDR1 as MNHEY and CDR2 as SVGAGI. V gave up 2 bases and J gave up 10 bases, with 9 bases separating them. The CDR3 DNA follows: TGTGCCAGCAGTTACCTGACGGGGTCACCCCTCCACTTT. It yields the protein CASSYLTGSPLHF.

The chain uses TRBV6-5 and TRBJ1-1; D remains unclear. V lost 0 bases and J 3 bases, leaving 8 bases between the germline ends. From germline, CDR1 is MNHEY and CDR2 SVGAGI. The CDR3 covers 14 residues. The CDR3 DNA follows: TGTGCCAGCAGTTACTCGCAGCGGTACACTGAAGCTTTCTTT. Residues: CASSYSQRYTEAFF.

This clone was detected a few times. The chain links TRBV6-5 to TRBJ2-7, with D tentatively TRBD2 (6 bases). V lost 2 bases and J lost 2, with 13 bases in between. Germline CDR1 MNHEY, CDR2 SVGAGI. This CDR3 has 15 residues. For the CDR3, the DNA is TGTGCCAGCAGTTACGGAGGGTCCCGACCCTACGAGCAGTACTTC. Its protein is CASSYGGSRPYEQYF.

A few counts support this clone. This chain joins TRBV18 and TRBJ1-5, with D perhaps matching TRBD1 (5 bases). CDR1 and CDR2 (germline): KGHSH, LQKENI. V was cut by 2 bases and J by 2 bases, with 13 bases left in between. CDR3 length: 16 residues. The CDR3 DNA is TGTGCCAGCTCACCAATCGGGACGGGGGGCAATCAGCCCCAGCATTTT. It yields the protein CASSPIGTGGNQPQHF.

This chain joins TRBV7-8 and TRBJ1-5; D gene ambiguous. Trimming cost V 5 bases and J 2 bases, with 19 bases left between them. From germline, CDR1 is SGHVS and CDR2 FQNEAQ. This CDR3 spans 17 amino acids. For the CDR3, the DNA is TGTGCCAGCAGCCTGATAGGAGGCCTTGGGGGCAATCAGCCCCAGCATTTT. It codes for CASSLIGGLGGNQPQHF.

J is TRBJ2-1 and V is TRBV29-1; TRBD1 might be the D (6 bases). V lost 7 bases and J lost 5, with 15 bases in between. The length of the CDR3 is 13 residues. CDR1 is SQVTM and CDR2 is ANQGSEA in the germline V gene. In nucleotides, the CDR3 is TGCAGCGCCGTTCTGGGGGCCCACAATGAGCAGTTCTTC. Its protein product is CSAVLGAHNEQFF.

The genes are TRBV30 and TRBJ2-3; a weak D match, TRBD2 (6 bases). Between the trimmed V and J ends, which lost 4 bases and 2 bases, there was a span of 16 bases. In germline, CDR1 is GTSNPN, CDR2 SVGIG (reference sequence). The length of the CDR3 is 15 residues. Here the CDR3 reads CAWNMGGTITDTQYF. For the CDR3, the DNA is TGTGCCTGGAATATGGGAGGTACTATCACAGATACGCAGTATTTT.